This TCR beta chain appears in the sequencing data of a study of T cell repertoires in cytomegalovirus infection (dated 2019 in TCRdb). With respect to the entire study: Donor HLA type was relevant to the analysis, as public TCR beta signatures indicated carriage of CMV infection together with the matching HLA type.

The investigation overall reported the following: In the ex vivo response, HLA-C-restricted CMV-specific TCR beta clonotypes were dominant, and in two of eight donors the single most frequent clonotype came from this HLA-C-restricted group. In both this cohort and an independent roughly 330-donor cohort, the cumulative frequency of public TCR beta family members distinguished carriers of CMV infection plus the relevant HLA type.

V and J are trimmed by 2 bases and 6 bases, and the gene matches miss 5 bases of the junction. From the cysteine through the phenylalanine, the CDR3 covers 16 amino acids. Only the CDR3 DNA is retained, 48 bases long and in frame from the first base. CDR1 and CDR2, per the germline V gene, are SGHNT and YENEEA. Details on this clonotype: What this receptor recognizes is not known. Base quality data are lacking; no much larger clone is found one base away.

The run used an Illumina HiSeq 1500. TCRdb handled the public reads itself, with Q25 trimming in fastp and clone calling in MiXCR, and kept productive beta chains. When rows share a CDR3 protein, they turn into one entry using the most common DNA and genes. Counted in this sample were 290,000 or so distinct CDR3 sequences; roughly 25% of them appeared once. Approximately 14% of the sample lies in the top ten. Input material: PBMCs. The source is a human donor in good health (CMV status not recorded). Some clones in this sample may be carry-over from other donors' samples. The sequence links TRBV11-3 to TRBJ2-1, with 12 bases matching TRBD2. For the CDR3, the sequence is CASSLRLAGGRNEQFF. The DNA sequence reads TGTGCCAGCAGCTTACGGCTAGCGGGAGGGCGCAATGAGCAGTTCTTC.